The clone carrying this T cell receptor beta chain was seen many times. Antigen unknown. The CDR3 length is 12 residues. Trimming took off 6 bases at V and 3 bases at J, with 12 bases between the two ends. The germline CDR1 and CDR2 sequences are SQVTM and ANQGSEA. TCRdb independently ran MiXCR on the RT-PCR reads; one entry per CDR3 protein. Among fewer than 250,000 distinct CDR3 sequences listed, 14% were seen once. This record comes from a study of response to subunit inactivated influenza vaccine. General study points: Few additional T cells are recruited per seasonal influenza vaccination, authors suggested.

The specimen comprised CD8+ T cells sorted from PBMCs, sampled 5 days after vaccination. The sequence was obtained from a man aged 50 or older who received an inactivated influenza vaccine. The chain is built from TRBV29-1 and TRBJ2-7; the D gene is possibly TRBD2 (5 bases). In nucleotides, the CDR3 is TGCAGCGTCCTGGACGGAGGCTACGAGCAGTACTTC. Translating it yields CSVLDGGYEQYF.